These 30 T cell receptor beta chains originate from one sample sequenced in a study of chemoradiotherapy in HPV16-positive cancers. Clones were sequenced by immunoSEQ multiplex PCR, and TCRdb holds only the in-frame ones, with some missing. The data contain 20,000 to 25,000 clones, more than 70% of them singletons. Here the sequenced sample was blood, taken from a patient who underwent chemoradiotherapy. The receptors were sampled from a human donor with HPV-associated anogenital cancer.

The chain is built from TRBV5-1 and TRBJ2-3; 9 bases map to TRBD1. V was pared by 2 bases and J by 2 bases, with 6 bases of the junction left unmatched. Germline CDR1 and CDR2: SGHRS and YFSETQ. This CDR3 contains 16 residues. The DNA for the CDR3 is TGCGCCAGCAGCTTAGCAACAGGGGGCACCACAGATACGCAGTATTTT. It codes for CASSLATGGTTDTQYF. The full variable domain, its missing parts supplied by reference TRBV5-1 and TRBJ2-3, is KAGVTQTPRYLIKTRGQQVTLSCSPISGHRSVSWYQQTPGQGLQFLFEYFSETQRNKGNFPGRFSGRQFSNSRSEMNVSTLELGDSALYLCASSLATGGTTDTQYFGPGTRLTVL.

CDR3 region: CASSKGQGELAGHNEQFF. The CDR3 bases are TGTGCCAGCTCCAAGGGACAGGGGGAACTGGCGGGTCACAATGAGCAGTTCTTC. The genes are TRBV18 and TRBJ2-1; 11 bases map to TRBD1. The CDR3 covers 18 residues. V trimming: 6 bases; J trimming: 5 bases; junction bases outside the gene matches: 15. Germline V gene data show CDR1 as KGHSH and CDR2 as LQKENI.

This chain uses TRBV6-5 with TRBJ2-5; D call uncertain. CDR1 and CDR2 from the germline V gene are MNHEY and SVGAGI. The V and J ends lost 7 bases and 5 bases respectively, with 11 bases between them. This CDR3 has 12 residues. The DNA of the CDR3 is TGTGCCAGCACCTCCGGGCTGGAGACCCAGTACTTC. It is translated as CASTSGLETQYF.

V usage is TRBV25-1 and J usage is TRBJ2-5, with D uncertain. With 2 bases removed from V and 6 bases from J, the gap between germline ends came to 13 bases. The CDR3 consists of 14 residues. Germline CDR1 reads MGHDK; CDR2 reads SYGVNS. CDR3 DNA: TGTGCCAGCAGTGAAAATGTGGGCGTGAAGACCCAGTACTTC. This codes for CASSENVGVKTQYF.

This rearrangement joins TRBV5-6 to TRBJ1-5; no clear D gene. CDR1 and CDR2 (germline): SGHDT, YYEEEE. The germline V and J ends were trimmed by 4 bases and 4 bases, with 15 bases remaining between them. CDR3 length equals 15 residues. The CDR3 here is CASSLLRTGNQPQHF. The DNA for the CDR3 is TGTGCCAGCAGCCTACTCCGGACGGGAAATCAGCCCCAGCATTTT.

The chain combines TRBV11-3 with TRBJ2-3, with no clear D. Germline-derived CDR1 and CDR2 are SGHNT and YENEEA. The CDR3 length is 12 residues. Trimming took 1 base from V and 7 from J, leaving 6 bases between them. In DNA form, the CDR3 reads TGTGCCAGCAGCTTAGGTCGGAATACGCAGTATTTT. Translating it yields CASSLGRNTQYF.

The chain has TRBV27 and TRBJ2-3; D is perhaps TRBD1 (5 bases). The V and J ends lost 4 bases and 8 bases respectively, with 16 bases between them. Germline V gives CDR1 MNHEY, CDR2 SMNVEV (reference sequence). CDR3 length: 14 amino acids. The CDR3 is CASSSTGQVGTQYF. The CDR3 nucleotides read TGTGCCAGCAGTTCCACAGGCCAAGTAGGTACGCAGTATTTT.

This clone is a singleton in its sample. The chain carries TRBV4-1 and TRBJ2-1; 7 positions match TRBD1. Germline assignment: CDR1 MGHRA and CDR2 YSYEKL. V shed 3 bases, J shed 0 bases, and the junction held 5 bases outside the gene matches. The CDR3 spans 16 residues. Here the CDR3 DNA reads TGCGCCAGCAGCCACCCGGGACAGAGCTCCTACAATGAGCAGTTCTTC. Amino acids: CASSHPGQSSYNEQFF.

The chain links TRBV7-2 to TRBJ2-7; D is unclear. The V end was cut by 2 bases, the J end by 2 bases, with 13 bases between. The CDR3 has 15 amino acids. CDR1 SGHTA and CDR2 FQGNSA come from the germline V gene. The CDR3: CASSLNSNNAYEQYF. The CDR3, as DNA: TGTGCCAGCAGCTTAAACTCGAACAACGCCTACGAGCAGTACTTC.

The chain has TRBV4-3 and TRBJ2-2; 10 nucleotides line up with TRBD2. The J segment lost 4 bases and the V segment lost 1 base, leaving 6 bases of the junction unmatched. Germline CDR1 reads LGHNA; CDR2 reads YSLEER. The CDR3 has 17 residues. The DNA of the CDR3 is TGCGCCAGCAGCCAAGTGAGTCTAGCGGGAGTCACCGGGGAGCTGTTTTTT. Translation gives CASSQVSLAGVTGELFF.

This clone was recorded only once. The chain recombines TRBV4-3 with TRBJ2-3, with 7 bases aligning to TRBD2. Per germline, CDR1 LGHNA and CDR2 YSLEER. The CDR3 sequence is 14 residues long. With 1 base clipped from V and 6 bases from J, the junction kept 4 bases outside the gene matches. The CDR3 coding sequence is TGCGCCAGCAGCCAAGGGGGGGGAAGGGATACGCAGTATTTT. It translates to CASSQGGGRDTQYF.

The rearrangement links TRBV11-2 to TRBJ1-5, with 12 bases aligning to TRBD1. Losses at the gene ends were 5 bases for V and 6 bases for J; bases not matched to a gene: 5. From germline, CDR1 is SGHAT and CDR2 FQNNGV. This CDR3 region has 15 residues. CDR3 sequence reads: CASSPGTGGLQPQHF. In DNA, the CDR3 is TGTGCCAGCAGCCCCGGGACAGGGGGCCTTCAGCCCCAGCATTTT.

This clone was recorded a few times. The chain recombines TRBV9 with TRBJ2-3; possible D gene TRBD2, 5 bases. This CDR3 has 16 residues. Per germline, CDR1 SGDLS and CDR2 YYNGEE. Trimming took 1 base from V and 3 from J, leaving 15 bases between them. CDR3 residues: CASSVRIQRITDTQYF. CDR3 sequence (DNA): TGTGCCAGCAGCGTAAGGATCCAGCGGATAACAGATACGCAGTATTTT.

The chain has TRBV5-1 and TRBJ2-4, with D hard to call. Germline V gene sequence: CDR1 SGHRS, CDR2 YFSETQ. The CDR3 length is 12 residues. V lost 2 bases and J lost 7, with 7 bases in between. The CDR3 nucleotides read TGCGCCAGCAGCTTAGAATCCAACATTCAGTACTTC. Protein: CASSLESNIQYF. The variable domain in full, with the rest retrieved from reference TRBV5-1 and TRBJ2-4, is KAGVTQTPRYLIKTRGQQVTLSCSPISGHRSVSWYQQTPGQGLQFLFEYFSETQRNKGNFPGRFSGRQFSNSRSEMNVSTLELGDSALYLCASSLESNIQYFGAGTRLSVL.

The chain links TRBV18 to TRBJ1-1, with D possibly being TRBD1 (5 bases). V lost 1 base and J 2 bases, leaving 11 bases between the germline ends. CDR3 size: 15 residues. Per germline, CDR1 KGHSH and CDR2 LQKENI. CDR3: CASSPLTQGNTEAFF. The CDR3 nucleotides read TGTGCCAGCTCACCACTGACCCAGGGAAACACTGAAGCTTTCTTT.

Points on this clone: This same CDR3 is encoded by further DNA sequences in the sample. The chain recombines TRBV5-1 with TRBJ2-7; the D gene is possibly TRBD1 (5 bases). V lost 0 bases to trimming and J lost 3 bases, with 7 bases between them. The CDR3 extends over 13 amino acids. Per the germline V gene, CDR1 is SGHRS and CDR2 is YFSETQ. The CDR3 DNA is TGCGCCAGCAGCTTGGAGGGGCGCTACGAGCAGTACTTC. Its translation is CASSLEGRYEQYF.

The V and J genes are TRBV7-2 and TRBJ2-7; D not resolved. Germline loops: CDR1 SGHTA, CDR2 FQGNSA. Trimming removed 3 bases at V and 1 base at J, with 10 bases between. This CDR3 has 14 amino acids. CDR3 in amino acids: CASSFTDTSYEQYF. CDR3 sequence (DNA): TGTGCCAGCAGCTTTACCGACACGTCCTACGAGCAGTACTTC.

The CDR3 region has the DNA TGTGCCAGCATCAGAGCGGGAGAGGGGGCCACCAATGAGCAGTTCTTC. It specifies CASIRAGEGATNEQFF. The gene calls are TRBV7-9 and TRBJ2-1; maybe TRBD2 (8 bases). This CDR3 has 16 amino acids. V dropped 7 bases and J dropped 6 bases, with 22 bases sitting between them. From germline, CDR1 is SEHNR and CDR2 FQNEAQ (reference sequence).

The chain links TRBV18 to TRBJ1-1, with D unresolved. The V gene lost 5 bases and the J gene lost 0 bases, with 16 bases spanning the gap. CDR1 and CDR2 from the germline V gene are KGHSH and LQKENI. The CDR3 is 16 residues long. DNA of the CDR3: TGTGCCAGCTCAGAGGGCGGCCCAGCGATGAACACTGAAGCTTTCTTT. It is translated as CASSEGGPAMNTEAFF.

The table lists this clone with a few counts. V gene TRBV7-9 combines with J gene TRBJ2-3, with 8 bases fitting TRBD2. Germline V gives CDR1 SEHNR, CDR2 FQNEAQ (reference sequence). The CDR3 loop spans 13 amino acids. The V segment lost 7 bases and the J segment 2 bases; nucleotides outside the gene matches: 2. The CDR3 bases are TGTGCCAGCATACTAGCGGCCACAGATACGCAGTATTTT. It yields the protein CASILAATDTQYF.

This chain links TRBV19 with TRBJ2-7; D tentatively reads TRBD1 or TRBD2 (5 bases each). This CDR3 contains 15 residues. With 8 bases removed from V and 0 bases from J, the gap between germline ends came to 17 bases. Germline loops: CDR1 LNHDA, CDR2 SQIVND (reference sequence). CDR3 region: CASARPGRSSYEQYF. CDR3 DNA: TGTGCCAGTGCGAGACCGGGACGCAGCTCCTACGAGCAGTACTTC. The whole variable domain, filled in from reference TRBV19 and TRBJ2-7, reads DGGITQSPKYLFRKEGQNVTLSCEQNLNHDAMYWYRQDPGQGLRLIYYSQIVNDFQKGDIAEGYSVSREKKESFPLTVTSAQKNPTAFYLCASARPGRSSYEQYFGPGTRLTVT.

This clone was recorded once. The genes are TRBV4-3 and TRBJ2-2; TRBD2 agrees at 11 bases. The CDR3 runs 18 residues. The V gene end was trimmed by 0 bases and the J gene end by 4 bases; junction bases not matched to a gene: 7. The germline CDR1 and CDR2 sequences are LGHNA and YSLEER. CDR3 protein: CASSQDVLAGGGTGELFF. CDR3 coding DNA: TGCGCCAGCAGCCAAGATGTGTTAGCGGGAGGGGGCACCGGGGAGCTGTTTTTT.

The rearrangement links TRBV11-3 to TRBJ2-3; possible D gene TRBD1, 5 bases. V was shortened by 5 bases and J by 2 bases, with 11 bases between the two germline ends. Germline assignment: CDR1 SGHNT and CDR2 YENEEA. This CDR3 spans 14 amino acids. The chain's CDR3 is CASSPRQSTDTQYF. The CDR3 DNA follows: TGTGCCAGCAGCCCAAGACAGTCCACAGATACGCAGTATTTT.

The rearrangement links TRBV11-3 to TRBJ2-1; D unclear. Germline V gives CDR1 SGHNT, CDR2 YENEEA. Between the trimmed V and J ends, which lost 5 bases and 7 bases, there was a span of 12 bases. This CDR3 comprises 13 residues. The CDR3: CASSQPGPNEQFF. The CDR3 nucleotides read TGTGCCAGCAGCCAACCGGGCCCGAATGAGCAGTTCTTC.

This chain joins TRBV7-6 and TRBJ2-5, with 10 bases aligning to TRBD2. The germline gives CDR1 SGHVS, CDR2 FNYEAQ. The V segment lost 1 base and the J segment 6 bases; nucleotides outside the gene matches: 14. The CDR3 length is 18 residues. The CDR3 is CASSLDSAGGPKGKTQYF. The DNA for the CDR3 is TGTGCCAGCAGCTTAGATTCAGCGGGAGGGCCCAAGGGAAAGACCCAGTACTTC.

The chain combines TRBV11-3 with TRBJ2-7; TRBD2 matches at 15 bases. J gave up 4 bases and V 1 base, and 2 bases lay outside the gene matches. Germline values: CDR1 SGHNT, CDR2 YENEEA. The CDR3 contains 16 residues. The CDR3 nucleotides read TGTGCCAGCAGCTTAGTCGGGACTAGCGGGAGGTACGAGCAGTACTTC. Translating gives CASSLVGTSGRYEQYF.

This sequence joins TRBV5-4 and TRBJ2-5; 7 bases match TRBD1. CDR1 and CDR2 (germline): SGHNT, YYREEE (reference sequence). This CDR3 is 14 amino acids long. V lost 0 bases to trimming and J lost 2 bases; unmatched junction nucleotides: 1. CDR3 loop: CASSLVQGQETQYF. The DNA for the CDR3 is TGTGCCAGCAGCTTGGTACAGGGGCAAGAGACCCAGTACTTC. Looking up the rest from reference TRBV5-4 and TRBJ2-5 gives the full variable domain: ETGVTQSPTHLIKTRGQQVTLRCSSQSGHNTVSWYQQALGQGPQFIFQYYREEENGRGNFPPRFSGLQFPNYSSELNVNALELDDSALYLCASSLVQGQETQYFGPGTRLLVL.

CDR3 nucleotide sequence: TGTGCCACCAGCAGAGATGGGGGTAATTACGAGCAGTACTTC. Protein product: CATSRDGGNYEQYF. The chain joins TRBV15 to TRBJ2-7, with D perhaps being TRBD1 or TRBD2 (5 bases each). From germline, CDR1 is LNHNV and CDR2 YYDKDF (reference sequence). The germline V and J ends were trimmed by 0 bases and 4 bases, with 10 bases remaining between them. The CDR3 covers 14 residues.

The rearrangement uses TRBV2 and TRBJ2-7, with no clear D. The CDR3 totals 15 residues. V dropped 7 bases and J dropped 6 bases, with 22 bases sitting between them. Germline V gene data show CDR1 as SNHLY and CDR2 as FYNNEI. The CDR3 loop reads CASTSILGPNGEQYF. In nucleotides, the CDR3 is TGTGCCAGCACCTCAATATTGGGTCCTAACGGCGAGCAGTACTTC. Full variable domain (rest looked up from reference TRBV2 and TRBJ2-7): EPEVTQTPSHQVTQMGQEVILRCVPISNHLYFYWYRQILGQKVEFLVSFYNNEISEKSEIFDDQFSVERPDGSNFTLKIRSTKLEDSAMYFCASTSILGPNGEQYFGPGTRLTVT.

V gene TRBV4-3 combines with J gene TRBJ2-1; D is unclear. The CDR3 length is 14 residues. Germline CDR1 and CDR2: LGHNA and YSLEER. Trimming left V 0 bases short and J 3 bases short, with 6 bases between. The CDR3 region is CASSQEWGYNEQFF. Here the CDR3 DNA reads TGCGCCAGCAGCCAAGAATGGGGCTACAATGAGCAGTTCTTC.